The clone carrying this T cell receptor (beta chain) was detected only a few times. The authors prepared the TCRbeta library with unique molecular identifiers. TCRdb redid the calling of the PCR reads with MiXCR, one entry per CDR3 protein. The table lists approximately 390,000 distinct CDR3 sequences, approximately 11% of them singletons. These data originate in a study of T-cell reconstitution after alpha-beta-depleted transplantation in children. The CDR3 covers 15 residues. V lost 3 bases to trimming and J lost 7 bases; unmatched junction nucleotides: 10. This clonotype was obtained from a human donor who donated a stem cell graft to a child with acute myeloid leukemia. This rearrangement joins TRBV12-3 or TRBV12-4 to TRBJ2-5; 8 bases line up with TRBD2. Source: PBMCs from the stem cell graft donor, taken from the stem cell graft. CDR3 protein: CASSFRGRPGWTQYF. CDR3 bases: TGTGCCAGCAGTTTCCGCGGGAGGCCGGGTTGGACCCAGTACTTC.